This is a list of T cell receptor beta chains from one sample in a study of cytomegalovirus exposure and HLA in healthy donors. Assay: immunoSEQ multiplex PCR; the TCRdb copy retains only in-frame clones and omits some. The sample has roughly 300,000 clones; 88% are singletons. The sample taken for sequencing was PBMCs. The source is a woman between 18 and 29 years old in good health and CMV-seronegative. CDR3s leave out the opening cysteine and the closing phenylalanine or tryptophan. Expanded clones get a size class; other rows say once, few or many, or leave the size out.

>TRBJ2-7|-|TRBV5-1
ASSLGQQGAYEQY
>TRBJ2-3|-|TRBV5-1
ASSLGASGGSDTQY
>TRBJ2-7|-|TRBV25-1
PSRSTGTMEQY
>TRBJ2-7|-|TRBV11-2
ASSPGLAGFYEQY
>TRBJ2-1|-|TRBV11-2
ASRWYGTGADEQF
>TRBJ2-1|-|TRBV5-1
ASSGAGTSTNEQF
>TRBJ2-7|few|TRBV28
ASSFASGLYEQY
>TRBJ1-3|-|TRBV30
AWSAVRDYPHSGNTIY
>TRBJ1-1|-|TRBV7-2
ASSLSRVGTEAF
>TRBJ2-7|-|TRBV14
ASSQEGAGRGYEQY
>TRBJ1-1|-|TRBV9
ASSQSLPDRGAVSEAF
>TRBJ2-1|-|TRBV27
ASRPGTSGNEQF
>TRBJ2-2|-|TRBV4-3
ASSPAPGGTGELF
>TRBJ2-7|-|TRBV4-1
ASSPQTGNTYEQY
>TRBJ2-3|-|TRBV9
ASSARTSGSTDTQY
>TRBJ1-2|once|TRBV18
ASSHDSHSNYGYT
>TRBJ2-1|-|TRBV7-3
ASSSGLANNEQF
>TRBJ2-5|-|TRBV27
ASRGSGTSNLGTQY
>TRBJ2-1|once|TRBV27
ASTLTGGSNEQF
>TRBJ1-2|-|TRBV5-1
ASSQTGTGEGYT
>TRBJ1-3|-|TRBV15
ATSRGEDRGSGNTIY
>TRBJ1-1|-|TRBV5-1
ASSLWSTELNTEAF
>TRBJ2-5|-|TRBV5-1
ASSLAMGAQETQY
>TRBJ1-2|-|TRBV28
ASSFPGQGAWGYT
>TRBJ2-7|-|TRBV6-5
ASSSAPGAYEQY
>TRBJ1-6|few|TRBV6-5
ASSSGPAHSPLH
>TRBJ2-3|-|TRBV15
ATSRGLAGEMVADTQY
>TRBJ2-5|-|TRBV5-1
ASSRTAGETQY
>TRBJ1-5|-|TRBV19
ASSLTRWQPQH
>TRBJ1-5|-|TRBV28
ASSLPRGTGFGRDQPQH
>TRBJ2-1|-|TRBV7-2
ASSFGQGLLAGGDEQF
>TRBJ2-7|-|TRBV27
ASSPVPSYEQY
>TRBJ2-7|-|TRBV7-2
ASSLGLAAYEQY
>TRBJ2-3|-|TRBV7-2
ASSRNLATDTQY
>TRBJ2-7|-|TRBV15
ATSRVTGVYEQY
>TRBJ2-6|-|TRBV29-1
SVSMGGANVLT
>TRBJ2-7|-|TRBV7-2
ASSSSPTHTTYNYEQY
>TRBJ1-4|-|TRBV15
ATRGEGKNRGRTNEKLF
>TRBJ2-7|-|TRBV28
ASSLGDRLSYEQY
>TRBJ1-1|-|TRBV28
ASSFLRGDTEAF
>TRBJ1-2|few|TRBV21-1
ASSTRLTGYGYT
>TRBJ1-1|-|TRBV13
ASSFRQGTEAF
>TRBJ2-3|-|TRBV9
ASSRSGASTDTQY
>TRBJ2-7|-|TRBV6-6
ASSRPTSPASYEQY
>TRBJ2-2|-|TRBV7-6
ASSYSSQGAVTGELF
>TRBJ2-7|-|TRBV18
ASSTSGSYEQY
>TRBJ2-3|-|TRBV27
ASSFDTSTDTQY
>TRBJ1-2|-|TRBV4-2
ASSQQDRGPPNYGYT
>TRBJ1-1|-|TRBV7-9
ASSLVPTGDTNTEAF
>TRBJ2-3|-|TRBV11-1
ASSPGVNTQY
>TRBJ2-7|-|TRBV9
ASSADKLAGGPHEQY
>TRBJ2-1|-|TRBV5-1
ASSPDRTNLFNEQF
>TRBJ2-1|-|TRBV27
ASSLGGGPGEQF
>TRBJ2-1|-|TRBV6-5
ASSYIAGLSSNEQF
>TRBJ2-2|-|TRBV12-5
ASGPRQVWFGELF
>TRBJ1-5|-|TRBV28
ATRGNQPQH
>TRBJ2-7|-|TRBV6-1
ASSEGHGPYEQY
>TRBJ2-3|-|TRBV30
AWTLSTDTQY
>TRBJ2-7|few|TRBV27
ASSIRTGGDEQY